The text below deals with one T cell receptor (beta chain). What antigen it recognizes has not been identified. Libraries were constructed by the immunoSEQ multiplex PCR assay. For the multiplex PCR, a mixture combining 60 forward primers for TCR Vbeta segments and 13 reverse primers for TCR Jbeta segments was used. Amplification of the CDR3 region of rearranged TCR beta genes was performed with a multiplex PCR assay on genomic DNA. The amplified TCR beta libraries were sequenced on the Illumina HiSeq System as 87-base-pair reads. The original methods were these. Across the 500 to 750 repertoires, a later analysis counted around 80 million unique TCR beta chains, 9.5 million to 13 million of which were shared by at least two donors. Raw reads were error-corrected and collapsed into unique sequences with a nearest-neighbor algorithm that merged closely related sequences to remove PCR and sequencing errors. To assign V, D and J gene segments, CDR3 sequences were aligned to IMGT reference sequences. For a sequence to be retained, a match of at least six nucleotides to both a V gene segment and a J gene segment was required. Rearrangements were classified as productive when the CDR3 lacked stop codons and remained in frame with V and J, and all other rearrangements were classified as non-productive. CDR3 was defined according to IMGT convention as the region running from the second conserved V-encoded cysteine to the conserved J-encoded phenylalanine. The earlier analysis of some 550 of the donors excluded any sequence lacking an unambiguous match to a single V gene segment. An earlier analysis of 587 of the donors classified V segments as functional when productive rearrangements were above 56.7% and as segregating when the standard deviation between donors was above 5%. A statistical classification framework was built for diagnosing cytomegalovirus status from the catalog of TCR beta chain sequences. A later analysis assigned V and J genes by comparing TCR nucleotide sequences with IMGT/GENE-DB human TR gene sequences. In a later analysis, CDR3 sequences and most-parsimonious VDJ recombination scenarios were assigned using the TCRdist pipeline. In a later analysis, each TCR beta chain was defined by its CDR3 amino acid sequence together with its V-gene family, and reads without a unique V-gene family were excluded. As a way to deal with suspected cross-contamination and a sequencing artifact, a later analysis dropped 640 or so nucleotide sequences that were highly shared and had low generation probability. In a later analysis, a clonal expansion index for each public chain was calculated from normalized within-repertoire ranks of inferred template counts. In a later analysis, generation probabilities were computed using a VDJ recombination model fitted to out-of-frame rearrangements, and the results were checked against IGoR. A later analysis scored TCR-TCR, TCR-HLA and TCR-CMV co-occurrence with hypergeometric tests, applying a repertoire-size bias correction to TCR pairs. False discovery rates were estimated in a later analysis by permuting HLA or CMV assignments 20 times. In a later analysis, co-occurring TCRs were grouped using DBSCAN, with TCRdist sequence similarity added in when clustering inside HLA-allele-positive subsets. Repertoires with fewer than 30,000 or more than 120,000 public chains were left out of co-occurrence clustering, as were five repertoires with anomalous nucleotide sharing. TCRdb carries this immuneACCESS record with in-frame sequences only. Its versions omit some clonotypes, under half of them owing to an unresolved V gene in the studies checked, with the rest unexplained. V, J and clone size derive from that table, while D and trimming were established from the DNA sequence. The record for this sample contains some 130,000 clones. The ten largest clonotypes hold over 1.5% of the sample.

CDR1 is given as ENHRY and CDR2 as SYGVKD, both from the germline V gene. From its cysteine to its phenylalanine, the CDR3 spans 14 amino acids. This entry keeps only the CDR3 DNA: 42 bases, framed from base 1. V loses 2 bases, J loses 2 bases, and the germline ends lie 10 bases apart. The cohort comprised several hundred healthy bone marrow donors. At the time of sampling, every cohort member was nominally healthy, though immune exposures that went unrecorded were likely present. The donor was CMV seronegative and was included in the group of several hundred seronegative cohort members. A peripheral blood sample was collected from each donor, and TCR beta sequencing was performed on peripheral blood mononuclear cells. The Qiagen DNeasy Blood Extraction Kit was used to extract genomic DNA from the blood cell samples. This sample was taken from a study of cytomegalovirus exposure and HLA in healthy donors (dated by TCRdb to 2015 to 2018). About the study as a whole: An earlier analysis of roughly 500 of the donors reported approximately 300 Gb of sequence data and some 110 million unique TCR beta sequences obtained from about 179 million T cells. The later analysis used no new phenotypic data to find candidate immune exposures, relying instead on TCR beta sequences and their occurrence across donors. Class I and class II HLA loci were covered by the typing at four-digit resolution. An early release covering approximately 600 HLA-typed donors comprised about 300 gigabases of sequencing data and 85 million to 100 million unique TCR sequences. Donor age, sex, ethnicity and CMV serostatus were compiled together with the repertoire data. To predict cytomegalovirus infection status, the study combined high-throughput TCR immunosequencing, statistical association of individual TCRs with disease status, and machine learning. Across under 500 genotyped donors of the cohort, an average of about 240,000 unique TCR beta nucleotide sequences per donor were sequenced, and 15% to 20% of those sequences were non-productive. Typing coverage differed by locus: A, B, C, DRB1 and DQB1 were typed in about 620-630 donors, DQA1 in about 500, DPA1 in some 600, and DPB1 in around 440. A later genetic analysis took genome-wide SNP genotypes for about 55% of the 666 donors and used that subset as a discovery cohort. A later analysis re-analyzed previously published TCR beta repertoires from approximately 670 donors and added high-resolution HLA genotyping to study TCR occurrence patterns. Because of strong linkage in the cohort, four to six DR-DQ haplotypes were treated as single units for association and clustering. Along with the approximately 700-subject first cohort, a separate validation cohort of over a hundred different subjects was used. Every discovery cohort repertoire had been produced on one sequencing platform. To decide whether each TCR beta V gene segment behaved as functional or pseudogenic, an earlier analysis of approximately 620 of the donors relied on high-throughput TCR beta sequencing. Using immunosequencing, the study profiled T cell repertoires from roughly 650 subjects and related those repertoires to cytomegalovirus serostatus. Of the 398 genotyped donors, roughly 76% were placed in the genetic ancestry cluster associated with self-reported Caucasian donors. The study was designed to test whether signatures of past pathogen exposure could be identified by cataloging public T cell receptors. General findings and caveats noted by the study authors: A cluster of highly shared sequence variants was judged likely to be a technical artifact of the sequencing pipeline. In a later analysis, the rate of TCR association differed among HLA loci, with DRB1 alleles having the most associated TCRs and HLA-C alleles having the fewest. The earlier analysis of 587 of the donors excluded about 16 rarely observed V segments, including chromosome 9 orphons, because counts were too low. In a later analysis, HLA-associated TCR beta chains showed more clonal expansion and lower generation probabilities than non-associated chains that were equally common. Because some donors lacked HLA typing at each locus, the association tests relied only on the typed subset. In an earlier analysis of 587 of the donors, most TCR beta V segments appeared in productive rearrangements about 87% or about 30% of the time, broadly matching IMGT annotations. When HLA alleles, especially DR and DQ, strongly co-occurred, TCR associations were difficult to assign to individual alleles. Across donors, most TCR sequences were observed very rarely, whereas some public TCRs were present in many individuals. A further reported finding was that TCR beta sequences accurately predicted the HLA-A and HLA-B alleles for most subjects in the first cohort. In a later analysis, most CMV-associated TCR beta chains were found to appear HLA-restricted, with HLA associations seemingly driven largely by CMV exposure. The 87-base-pair reads could not distinguish some IMGT-functional V segments, including TRBV6-2 and TRBV6-3, so those segments were excluded. V-gene and J-gene trimming of TCR beta chains was associated with a missense DCLRE1C variant in a later genetic analysis, and the association was replicated in an independent cohort. The authors suggested that the approach could potentially be generalized to other disease states and immunological phenotypes. The only immune exposure information available for the cohort was CMV serostatus. The presence/absence analyses assumed that sequencing depth was roughly uniform across donors, and that assumption may not be true. This cohort had only TCR beta chains sequenced, and the lack of alpha or paired-chain data limited which features could be detected. Correlated functional status among segregating V segments might reflect linkage disequilibrium, but an unknown experimental factor could not be ruled out. Three of the identified cytomegalovirus-associated TCR beta chains were confirmed in vitro to be specific for cytomegalovirus antigens. A later genetic analysis reported fewer N-insertions in productive TCRs among donors in an Asian-associated ancestry cluster than the approximately 670-donor mean. Specific HLA alleles were associated with 15,000 to 20,000 TCR beta sequences at a false discovery rate of 0.05 in a later analysis. According to a later analysis, parvovirus B19, influenza, CMV and Epstein-Barr virus appeared linked to several top co-occurrence clusters. In the study, 150 to 200 TCR beta chains were listed as associated with cytomegalovirus. Cytomegalovirus status was reported to be diagnosed by the classifier with high specificity and sensitivity in both the original and validation cohorts.

The sequenced sample consisted of PBMCs. This sequence originates from a man between 18 and 35 years old in good health and CMV-seronegative. The sequence links TRBV10-3 to TRBJ2-7; a tentative D match to TRBD1 spans 6 bases. The CDR3 here reads CAISERQVAYEQYF. The base sequence is TGTGCCATCAGTGAGAGACAGGTAGCCTACGAGCAGTACTTC.